The 11 T cell receptor beta chains listed next were all sequenced from one sample in a study of shared clonotypes between healthy human individuals. The data were produced by immunoSEQ multiplex PCR, yet TCRdb's version contains in-frame clones alone and is incomplete. The sample records 2,500,000 or so clones, about 90% being singletons. The sample was naive CD4+ T cells from PBMCs. Specified subset: CD45RA+ positively selected. Receptors originate from a man between 18 and 29 years old in good health. Some clones in this sample may be carry-over from other donors' samples.

The rearrangement links TRBV4-2 to TRBJ2-2; D uncertain. The ends were cut back, 1 base at V and 3 bases at J, with 15 bases in the middle. Looked up from germline, CDR1 is LGHNA and CDR2 is YNFKEQ. The length of the CDR3 is 17 residues. This CDR3 is CASSQVGPKPYTGELFF. The CDR3 nucleotides are TGTGCCAGCAGCCAAGTCGGTCCCAAACCATACACCGGGGAGCTGTTTTTT.

The chain has TRBV15 and TRBJ2-5; D unresolved. The length of the CDR3 is 12 residues. The ends were cut back, 0 bases at V and 13 bases at J, with 12 bases in the middle. Germline loops: CDR1 LNHNV, CDR2 YYDKDF (reference sequence). The CDR3 loop reads CATSRDDHPTYF. The CDR3 nucleotides are TGTGCCACCAGCAGAGACGACCACCCCACGTACTTC. The whole variable domain, remainder taken from reference TRBV15 and TRBJ2-5, is DAMVIQNPRYQVTQFGKPVTLSCSQTLNHNVMYWYQQKSSQAPKLLFHYYDKDFNNEADTPDNFQSRRPNTSFCFLDIRSPGLGDTAMYLCATSRDDHPTYFGPGTRLLVL.

This sequence joins TRBV5-4 and TRBJ2-1; D ambiguous. This CDR3 is built from 14 residues. V was clipped by 2 bases and J by 2 bases, with 8 bases between them. The germline CDR1 and CDR2 sequences are SGHNT and YYREEE (reference sequence). The CDR3 region is CASSLGQAYNEQFF. As DNA, the CDR3 is TGTGCCAGCAGCTTAGGGCAAGCCTACAATGAGCAGTTCTTC.

The sample holds one count of this clone. The same CDR3 can be traced to other DNA sequences in this sample. The V gene is TRBV18, the J gene TRBJ2-3; 8 bases agree with TRBD2. This CDR3 has 15 amino acids. The V and J ends lost 6 bases and 6 bases, in that order; junction bases with no gene match: 11. The germline CDR1 and CDR2 sequences are KGHSH and LQKENI. In DNA, the CDR3 is TGTGCCAGCTCTCCTCTGTCGGGAGGGACGGATACGCAGTATTTT. It translates to CASSPLSGGTDTQYF.

This chain connects TRBV6-5 to TRBJ2-2; a possible D gene is TRBD1 (6 bases). The CDR3 is made up of 14 amino acids. Germline CDR1 and CDR2: MNHEY and SVGAGI. V dropped 6 bases and J dropped 6 bases, with 14 bases sitting between them. CDR3 amino acids: CASRIAPGAGELFF. The CDR3 bases are TGTGCCAGCAGGATTGCCCCAGGGGCCGGGGAGCTGTTTTTT.

The gene calls are TRBV2 and TRBJ2-6; no clear D. The CDR3 covers 15 residues. Germline CDR1 and CDR2: SNHLY and FYNNEI. Trimming removed 10 bases from V and 1 base from J, with 14 bases in between. The CDR3 DNA follows: TGTGCCACCCGGTCAGGCAGGTCTGGGGCCAACGTCCTGACTTTC. Encoded protein: CATRSGRSGANVLTF.

This chain uses TRBV7-7 with TRBJ2-7; 11 nucleotides match TRBD2. With 5 bases clipped from V and 7 bases from J, the junction kept 4 bases outside the gene matches. Per the germline V gene, CDR1 is SSHAT and CDR2 is FNYEAQ (reference sequence). This CDR3 comprises 13 residues. CDR3 in DNA: TGTGCCAGCAGCCAACGACTAGCGGGAGAGCAGTACTTC. As protein: CASSQRLAGEQYF.

This chain connects TRBV27 to TRBJ2-1, with 16 positions matching TRBD2. V shed 6 bases and J 3 bases; nucleotides not matched to a gene: 11. The CDR3 is 19 amino acids. CDR1 MNHEY and CDR2 SMNVEV come from the germline V gene (reference sequence). The CDR3 loop is CASSRPGLAGGSVYNEQFF. The CDR3 DNA reads as TGTGCCAGCAGCAGACCGGGACTAGCGGGAGGGAGCGTCTACAATGAGCAGTTCTTC.

The V call is TRBV10-1, the J call TRBJ2-7; 8 positions agree with TRBD1. The CDR3 consists of 13 residues. From germline, CDR1 is WNHNN and CDR2 SYGVQD (reference sequence). V shed 6 bases, J shed 5 bases, and the junction held 6 bases outside the gene matches. The CDR3 here is CASSSGGTHEQYF. In nucleotides, the CDR3 is TGCGCCAGCAGCTCAGGGGGCACCCACGAGCAGTACTTC.

The J gene is TRBJ2-3, the V gene TRBV7-9; the D gene is possibly TRBD2 (6 bases). The CDR3 sequence is 16 residues long. V shed 5 bases and J shed 4 bases, with 19 bases lying between them. The germline V gene has CDR1 SEHNR and CDR2 FQNEAQ (reference sequence). The CDR3 protein is CASSPDHGASADTQYF. DNA for the CDR3: TGTGCCAGCAGCCCGGACCACGGGGCTAGCGCAGATACGCAGTATTTT. Supplemented by reference TRBV7-9 and TRBJ2-3, the full variable domain reads DTGVSQNPRHKITKRGQNVTFRCDPISEHNRLYWYRQTLGQGPEFLTYFQNEAQLEKSRLLSDRFSAERPKGSFSTLEIQRTEQGDSAMYLCASSPDHGASADTQYFGPGTRLTVL.

To note about this clone: Other DNA sequences from this sample encode an identical CDR3 as well. The chain couples TRBV7-2 to TRBJ2-3; D is perhaps TRBD2 (6 bases). CDR1 SGHTA and CDR2 FQGNSA come from the germline V gene. Trimming pared 5 bases from V and 1 base from J, leaving 13 bases between. This CDR3 has 15 residues. In DNA form, the CDR3 reads TGTGCCAGCAGCCCGCCAGGAGGGGGCACAGATACGCAGTATTTT. This sequence encodes CASSPPGGGTDTQYF.